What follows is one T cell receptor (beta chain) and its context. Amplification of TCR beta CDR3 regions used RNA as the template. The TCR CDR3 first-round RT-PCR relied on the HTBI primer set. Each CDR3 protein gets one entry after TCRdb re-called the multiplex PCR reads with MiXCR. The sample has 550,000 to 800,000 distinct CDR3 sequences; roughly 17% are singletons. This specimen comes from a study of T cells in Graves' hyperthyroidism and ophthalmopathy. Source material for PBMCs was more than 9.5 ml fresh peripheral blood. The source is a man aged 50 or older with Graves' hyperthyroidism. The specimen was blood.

The CDR3 sequence is CASSYYSGTSYNEQFF. The CDR3 nucleotides read TGTGCCAGCAGTTATTATAGCGGGACCTCCTACAATGAGCAGTTCTTC. V and J are TRBV12-3 or TRBV12-4 and TRBJ2-1; TRBD2 aligns across 8 bases. V lost 4 bases and J lost 0; bases outside the gene matches: 5. The CDR3 is 16 amino acids.